Listed here are 20 T cell receptor beta chains from one sample, sequenced in a study of T cell responses to AZD1222 COVID-19 vaccine. Sequenced by immunoSEQ multiplex PCR; TCRdb stores in-frame clones only, minus some. Of 100,000 to 150,000 clones in the sample, 80% to 90% were seen once. The sample consisted of peripheral blood, taken on day 0 of AZD1222 vaccination. The receptors here all came from an adult in good health.

The CDR3 DNA follows: TGTGCCAGTAGTCCACTCCCCGCTAGCGGGAGCTTGAATGAGCAGTTCTTC. Its translation: CASSPLPASGSLNEQFF. The V and J genes are TRBV19 and TRBJ2-1; 10 bases agree with TRBD2. Germline V gene lookup returns CDR1 LNHDA and CDR2 SQIVND (reference sequence). Trimming cost V 5 bases and J 7 bases; bases outside gene matches: 14. The CDR3 consists of 17 residues.

This chain links TRBV29-1 with TRBJ1-2, with D tentatively TRBD1 (6 bases). This CDR3 has 13 amino acids. Germline loops: CDR1 SQVTM, CDR2 ANQGSEA. The V end lost 4 bases, the J end lost 4 bases, and 13 bases lay between the germline ends. This CDR3 reads CSVGEGGGYGYTF. The CDR3 DNA is TGCAGCGTTGGAGAAGGGGGTGGCTATGGCTACACCTTC.

The V call is TRBV4-2, the J call TRBJ2-7, with D perhaps TRBD1 (6 bases). The germline V and J ends were trimmed by 4 bases and 1 base, with 14 bases remaining between them. Germline assignment: CDR1 LGHNA and CDR2 YNFKEQ. The CDR3 is made up of 15 amino acids. For the CDR3, the DNA is TGTGCCAGCAGCCGGTTGACAGGACCTTCCTACGAGCAGTACTTC. Encoded protein: CASSRLTGPSYEQYF.

The CDR3 region has the DNA TGTGCCAGCAGCCTCGAATCTGGTACGCAGTATTTT. Residues: CASSLESGTQYF. The gene calls are TRBV9 and TRBJ2-3; D gene ambiguous. Between the trimmed V and J ends, which lost 4 bases and 8 bases, there was a span of 11 bases. The CDR3 covers 12 residues. Looked up from germline, CDR1 is SGDLS and CDR2 is YYNGEE. Full variable domain (outside the CDR3, taken from reference TRBV9 and TRBJ2-3): DSGVTQTPKHLITATGQRVTLRCSPRSGDLSVYWYQQSLDQGLQFLIQYYNGEERAKGNILERFSAQQFPDLHSELNLSSLELGDSALYFCASSLESGTQYFGPGTRLTVL.

This chain uses TRBV21-1 with TRBJ2-6; TRBD2 reflects the table's D call only, with no check against the DNA. TRBV21-1 is tagged as a pseudogene. The CDR3 has 18 residues. CDR3 sequence reads: CASSKGLAEDSGANVLTF. DNA for the CDR3: TGTGCCAGCAGCAAAGGCCTAGCGGAGGACTCTGGGGCCAACGTCCTGACTTTC.

This clone was counted a single time. In nucleotides, the CDR3 is TGTGCCAGCAGCTTAAGGGCAGATAGCTCCTACGAGCAGTACTTC. Amino acids: CASSLRADSSYEQYF. The chain has TRBV4-2 and TRBJ2-7; D unresolved. Germline CDR1 and CDR2: LGHNA and YNFKEQ. V was cut by 5 bases and J by 0 bases, with 14 bases left in between. The CDR3 extends over 15 amino acids.

The chain employs TRBV5-1 and TRBJ2-4, with a possible D match to TRBD1 (5 bases). Trimming took 0 bases from V and 4 from J, leaving 11 bases between them. This CDR3 comprises 15 residues. Germline V gene lookup returns CDR1 SGHRS and CDR2 YFSETQ. The CDR3 bases are TGCGCCAGCAGCTTGGGGCAGGGTAGTAAAAACATTCAGTACTTC. It specifies CASSLGQGSKNIQYF.

The chain combines TRBV4-3 with TRBJ1-2, with D uncertain. The CDR3 runs 16 residues. Per the germline V gene, CDR1 is LGHNA and CDR2 is YSLEER. V lost 0 bases and J 3 bases, leaving 14 bases between the germline ends. CDR3 sequence reads: CASSQDKDLGDYGYTF. CDR3 DNA sequence: TGCGCCAGCAGCCAAGATAAGGACTTGGGAGACTATGGCTACACCTTC.

This chain links TRBV9 with TRBJ2-7, with D maybe TRBD2 (5 bases). Trimming shortened V by 4 bases and J by 5 bases, and 37 bases separated the two germline ends. Per the germline V gene, CDR1 is SGDLS and CDR2 is YYNGEE. The CDR3 has 21 amino acids. The CDR3 loop is CASSPHPRRRADSINHDEQYF. Here the CDR3 DNA reads TGTGCCAGCAGCCCTCACCCCAGGCGGCGGGCTGATTCAATAAATCACGACGAGCAGTACTTC.

This chain links TRBV4-1 with TRBJ2-3, with a weak D call TRBD2 (7 bases). Germline CDR1 is MGHRA and CDR2 is YSYEKL. V was clipped by 6 bases and J by 0 bases, with 16 bases between them. The CDR3 length is 16 residues. The CDR3 is CASRDIGGASTDTQYF. The CDR3 bases are TGCGCCAGCAGGGACATTGGGGGGGCGAGCACAGATACGCAGTATTTT.

This chain uses TRBV2 with TRBJ2-7; no reliable D call. Germline V gene sequence: CDR1 SNHLY, CDR2 FYNNEI. The CDR3 loop spans 12 amino acids. Trimming removed 5 bases from V and 3 bases from J, with 8 bases in between. The chain's CDR3 is CASSSLGYEQYF. CDR3 DNA: TGTGCCAGCAGTTCTCTAGGCTACGAGCAGTACTTC.

This chain connects TRBV4-3 to TRBJ1-1; 7 bases are shared with TRBD1. Trimming at V came to 0 bases and at J to 5 bases, leaving 6 bases not matched to a gene. Germline assignment: CDR1 LGHNA and CDR2 YSLEER. The CDR3 extends over 15 amino acids. The CDR3 region is CASSQDRPGGTEAFF. CDR3 nucleotides: TGCGCCAGCAGCCAAGATAGGCCAGGGGGTACTGAAGCTTTCTTT.

The rearrangement uses TRBV27 and TRBJ1-6; maybe TRBD1 (6 bases). Germline-derived CDR1 and CDR2 are MNHEY and SMNVEV (reference sequence). V was shortened by 3 bases and J by 9 bases, with 21 bases between the two germline ends. CDR3 length: 17 residues. Written as DNA, the CDR3 is TGTGCCAGCAGTTTTTCCCCAGGACAGTTGCCGCTTTCACCCCTCCACTTT. Residues: CASSFSPGQLPLSPLHF.

This chain uses TRBV27 with TRBJ2-7; maybe TRBD1 (5 bases). The CDR3 covers 11 residues. The germline CDR1 and CDR2 sequences are MNHEY and SMNVEV (reference sequence). V was trimmed by 7 bases and J by 4 bases, leaving 8 bases between them. DNA for the CDR3: TGTGCCAGCACTTCAGGGTACGAGCAGTACTTC. This sequence encodes CASTSGYEQYF.

V gene TRBV3-1 (or the pseudogene TRBV3-2) combines with J gene TRBJ1-6; D gene unclear. Germline V gene sequence: CDR1 LGHDT, CDR2 YNNKEL (reference sequence). The CDR3 is made up of 14 amino acids. The V and J ends lost 6 bases and 9 bases respectively, with 15 bases between them. The DNA of the CDR3 is TGTGCCAGCAGTAACGACCTGCGGGGTTCACCCCTCCACTTT. Translation: CASSNDLRGSPLHF.

The chain employs TRBV7-9 and TRBJ2-1, with D hard to call. The CDR3 totals 17 residues. The germline gives CDR1 SEHNR, CDR2 FQNEAQ (reference sequence). V was clipped by 1 base and J by 7 bases, with 20 bases between them. The CDR3 DNA sequence: TGTGCCAGCAGCTTAGGCTCCTATAACGGCCGAGTGAATGAGCAGTTCTTC. It translates to CASSLGSYNGRVNEQFF.

The chain couples TRBV7-2 to TRBJ2-7; 9 bases align to TRBD1. This CDR3 is 15 amino acids long. V shed 1 base, J shed 3 bases, and the junction held 4 bases outside the gene matches. Germline CDR1 and CDR2: SGHTA and FQGNSA. CDR3: CASSLVQDRGYEQYF. DNA for the CDR3: TGTGCCAGCAGCTTAGTCCAGGACAGGGGCTACGAGCAGTACTTC.

V gene TRBV3-1 (or the pseudogene TRBV3-2) combines with J gene TRBJ2-7; D gene ambiguous. CDR1 and CDR2 (germline): LGHDT, YNNKEL (reference sequence). The CDR3 contains 13 residues. V was pared by 2 bases and J by 2 bases, with 7 bases between. CDR3 residues: CASSQQTTYEQYF. CDR3 coding DNA: TGTGCCAGCAGCCAACAAACTACCTACGAGCAGTACTTC.

V gene TRBV7-2 combines with J gene TRBJ2-1, with 14 positions matching TRBD2. Trimming cost V 5 bases and J 6 bases; bases outside gene matches: 0. There are 14 residues in the CDR3. In germline, CDR1 is SGHTA, CDR2 FQGNSA. Here the CDR3 DNA reads TGTGCCAGCAGCGGGACTAGCGGGGGCAATGAGCAGTTCTTC. It yields the protein CASSGTSGGNEQFF.

This clone has more than one count but fewer than ten. The rearrangement uses TRBV3-1 (or the pseudogene TRBV3-2) and TRBJ1-1, with D possibly matching TRBD1 (5 bases). The germline CDR1 and CDR2 sequences are LGHDT and YNNKEL (reference sequence). The V and J ends lost 7 bases and 7 bases respectively, with 16 bases between them. The CDR3 is made up of 13 amino acids. CDR3 coding DNA: TGTGCCAGCATCAAGGAAGGGACCTTTGAAGCTTTCTTT. As protein: CASIKEGTFEAFF.